This T cell receptor beta chain was recorded in a study of PD-1 blockade in classical Hodgkin lymphoma (TCRdb year 2020). For the wider study: Nivolumab dosing was 3 mg/kg intravenously every 2 weeks, continuing until either disease progression or unacceptable toxicity. The study used TCR beta sequencing and CyTOF to define a peripheral blood immune signature of response to PD-1 blockade in classical Hodgkin lymphoma. The research as a whole found: Baseline diversity similar to that of newly diagnosed patients was observed in trial patients achieving complete response, whereas significantly lower diversity was observed in partial responders and progressors. Diversity was lower in patients who began nivolumab less than 1 year after ASCT, so these patients were left out of later analyses to avoid confounding by immune reconstitution. The study covered only a single clinical trial cohort, and the causes of the repertoire differences, possibly disease activity or prior therapy, were still not defined. A significant rise by C4D1 was seen in CD4+ but not CD8+ TCR diversity (p=0.0027 vs p=0.16), with the rise being most apparent in complete responders (p=0.02). Baseline TCR diversity was reported to be lower in newly diagnosed patients than in healthy donors and to be lower still in relapsed/refractory patients.

This specimen's time point label, interpreted: cycle 1 day 1 (C1D1), immediately before nivolumab initiation. Relapse after autologous stem cell transplantation had occurred in all trial patients, and cohorts A, B and C were distinguished by prior brentuximab vedotin exposure. The trial cohort comprised approximately 55 patients with relapsed/refractory classical Hodgkin lymphoma whose best overall responses were complete response, partial response or progressive disease. Trial patients were treated with single-agent nivolumab in the multi-cohort phase II CheckMate 205 trial. Best overall response was determined by an independent review committee according to the 2007 International Working Group response criteria. Trial PBMCs were collected just before the start of nivolumab (C1D1) and during therapy at cycle 2 day 1 and cycle 4 day 1. Peripheral blood was collected in 8 mL Vacutainer Cell Preparation Tubes, from which PBMCs were isolated by centrifugation and then cryopreserved.

Genomic DNA was extracted with the Qiagen DNeasy kit from unsorted PBMCs and from negatively selected CD4+ and CD8+ fractions. TCR beta CDR3 regions were amplified by immunoSEQ multiplex PCR using primers annealing to V and J segments. A synthetic immune receptor repertoire was used to minimize amplification bias, and any remaining bias was removed computationally after sequencing. Concerning the study's data processing: Repertoire diversity was quantified as the Shannon entropy index using custom Python scripts. Unsorted, CD4+ and CD8+ repertoires were analyzed separately, except for combined analyses in which CD4+ and CD8+ sequences were merged in silico. Clonal expansion was defined as a frequency increase of at least 2-fold after treatment compared with C1D1, and clones undetected at baseline were assigned a pseudocount of 0.5. Singleton clones were defined as clones with 0 or 1 copy at C1D1, and non-singleton clones were defined as clones with 2 or more copies. Clones expanded in unsorted samples were labelled as CD4+, CD8+ or unknown by matching protein sequences in sorted samples from the same patient. Wilcoxon tests were applied to paired samples to test diversity changes from C1D1 to C4D1. As stored in TCRdb, this immuneACCESS dataset retains in-frame rearrangements with V and J assigned. A fraction of the clones does not appear; measured against another copy, unresolved V genes explain less than half of the discrepancy, and the remainder lacks a known reason. From that table come the V and J calls and clone size; the DNA was used to work out D and trimming. The table for this sample lists under 95,000 clones; 90% to 95% of them were counted only once. 8% of the sample rests with the top ten.

Relative to germline, V is 6 bases shorter and J is 1 base shorter, with 12 bases between their ends. Sequences MNHNY (CDR1) and SVGAGI (CDR2) are obtained from the germline V gene (reference sequence). The CDR3, cysteine through phenylalanine, is 14 amino acids long. The DNA shown is the 42-base CDR3, in frame from base 1. Comments on this clone: Its antigen remains unidentified. Per-nucleotide qualities are absent, and no much larger clonotype sits a single base away.

The sequence was collected from a human donor with classical Hodgkin lymphoma. The sequences come from peripheral blood mononuclear cells (PBMCs), collected at baseline. Recombination connected TRBV6-6 to TRBJ2-5; the D gene is perhaps TRBD1 or TRBD2, as each covers 5 bases. The CDR3 has the sequence CASSNPGTQETQYF. Read as DNA, the sequence is TGTGCCAGCAGCAACCCGGGGACCCAAGAGACCCAGTACTTC.